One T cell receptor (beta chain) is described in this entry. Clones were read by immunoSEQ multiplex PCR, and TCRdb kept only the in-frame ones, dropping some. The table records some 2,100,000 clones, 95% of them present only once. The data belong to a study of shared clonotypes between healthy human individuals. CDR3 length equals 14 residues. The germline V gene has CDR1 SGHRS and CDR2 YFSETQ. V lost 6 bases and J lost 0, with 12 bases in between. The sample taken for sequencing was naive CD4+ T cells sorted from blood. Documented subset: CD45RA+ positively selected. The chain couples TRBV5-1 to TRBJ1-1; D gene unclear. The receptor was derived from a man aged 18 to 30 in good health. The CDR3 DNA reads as TGCGCCAGCAAACTCTCCTTTGTGAACACTGAAGCTTTCTTT. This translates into CASKLSFVNTEAFF.